This T cell receptor (beta chain) was documented in a study of blood T cell repertoires in COVID-19 (dated by TCRdb to the early 2020s). Looking at the study overall: The collaborator samples originated in the United States, Italy and Spain and spanned the acute and convalescent phases of COVID-19. The prospective study material was composed of cDNA or gDNA derived from T cells, B-cell-depleted T cells, or PBMCs. Deeply sampled blood TCRbeta repertoires from subjects exposed to, actively infected with, or recovered from COVID-19 were included in the dataset. The repertoires were released in a freely available public database intended as a resource for research on the immune response to SARS-CoV-2. The samples were drawn from two sources: the first 160 participants of the ongoing ImmuneRACE study, and some 1,300 subjects contributed by 6 global collaborators. The sample metadata nearly always contained a de-identified subject ID, COVID-19 status, age in years and sex. Where available, HLA class I and class II types were taken from metadata supplied by the sample provider and were not determined by assay-based typing.

TCRbeta CDR3 regions were amplified from genomic DNA by means of the immunoSEQ Assay, a bias-controlled multiplex PCR. The paper's processing steps were these. Nucleated cell counts per sample were estimated from amplification of reference gene primers within the assay. To quantify the absolute abundance of each unique TCRbeta CDR3 rearrangement, sequence reads were collapsed and filtered. Productive Simpson clonality was computed per sample as the square root of Simpson's diversity index over productive rearrangements. TCRdb holds this immuneACCESS table with in-frame rearrangements only. Some clones are missing; in checked studies, unresolved V genes explain under half, and the rest has no known cause. V, J and clone size are those of that table, while D and trimming were read from the DNA. For this sample the table gives 20,000 to 25,000 clones, of which approximately 88% were detected only once. The ten biggest clones cover 22% of the sample.

Study-wide findings and limitations: Clinical and demographic metadata were provided uncurated, with the amount varying by source and participant.

Germline trimming amounts to 4 bases on V and 12 bases on J, with 9 as the count of junction bases outside the gene matches. From the germline V gene, CDR1 is SGHRS and CDR2 is YFSETQ. Including cysteine and phenylalanine, the CDR3 has 12 amino acids. Only CDR3 DNA is held: 36 bases, read in frame from base 1. Whole blood was collected in K2EDTA tubes by collaborating institutions according to the institutions' own protocols. For TCRbeta analysis, collaborator samples were shipped as frozen whole blood, as isolated PBMCs, or as DNA extracted from either sample type. Points on this clone: There is no known antigen for this receptor. Per-base quality was not reported, and no clone a single base away is much larger than it.

Recombination connected TRBV5-1 to TRBJ1-2; TRBD1 lines up with 7 middle nucleotides. This receptor was taken from a man at least 80 years old with active or convalescent COVID-19. The sample taken for sequencing was peripheral blood. The DNA sequence is as follows: TGCGCCAGCAGCCTACAGGGGCTTGGGAACACCTTC. Its translation is CASSLQGLGNTF.